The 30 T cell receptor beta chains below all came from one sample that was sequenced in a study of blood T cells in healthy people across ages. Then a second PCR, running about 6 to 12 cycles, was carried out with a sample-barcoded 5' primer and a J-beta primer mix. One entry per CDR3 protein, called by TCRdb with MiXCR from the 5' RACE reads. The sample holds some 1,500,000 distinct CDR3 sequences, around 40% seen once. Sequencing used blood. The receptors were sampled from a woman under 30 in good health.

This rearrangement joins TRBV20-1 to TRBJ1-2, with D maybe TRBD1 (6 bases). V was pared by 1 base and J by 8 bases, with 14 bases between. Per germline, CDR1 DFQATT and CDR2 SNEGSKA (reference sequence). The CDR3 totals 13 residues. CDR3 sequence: CSARGLGTGGYTF. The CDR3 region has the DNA TGCAGTGCTAGAGGCCTAGGAACAGGGGGCTACACCTTC.

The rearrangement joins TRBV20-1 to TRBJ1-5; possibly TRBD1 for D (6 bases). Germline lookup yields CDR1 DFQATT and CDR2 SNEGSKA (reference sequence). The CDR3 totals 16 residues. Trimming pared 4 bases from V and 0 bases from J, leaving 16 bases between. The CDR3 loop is CSATDRRAYSNQPQHF. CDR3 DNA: TGCAGTGCTACGGACAGAAGGGCCTATAGCAATCAGCCCCAGCATTTT.

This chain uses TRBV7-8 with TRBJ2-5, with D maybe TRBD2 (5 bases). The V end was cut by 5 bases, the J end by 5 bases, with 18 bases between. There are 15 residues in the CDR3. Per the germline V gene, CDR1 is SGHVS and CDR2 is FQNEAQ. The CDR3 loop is CASSPSLAGWETQYF. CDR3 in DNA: TGTGCCAGCAGCCCCAGCCTAGCTGGGTGGGAGACCCAGTACTTC. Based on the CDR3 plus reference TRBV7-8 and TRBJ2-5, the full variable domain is GAGVSQSPRYKVAKRGQDVALRCDPISGHVSLFWYQQALGQGPEFLTYFQNEAQLDKSGLPSDRFFAERPEGSVSTLKIQRTQQEDSAVYLCASSPSLAGWETQYFGPGTRLLVL.

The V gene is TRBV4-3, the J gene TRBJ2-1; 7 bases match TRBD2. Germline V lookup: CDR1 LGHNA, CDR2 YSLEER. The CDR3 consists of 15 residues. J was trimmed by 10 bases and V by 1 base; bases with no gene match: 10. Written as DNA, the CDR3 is TGCGCCAGCAGCCAAGGGAGCGGGGTCGGCCCAGAGCAGTTCTTC. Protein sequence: CASSQGSGVGPEQFF.

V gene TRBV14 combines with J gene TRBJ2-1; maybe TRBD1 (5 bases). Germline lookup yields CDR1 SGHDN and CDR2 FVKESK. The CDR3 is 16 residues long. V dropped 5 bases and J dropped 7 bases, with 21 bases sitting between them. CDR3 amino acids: CASSYRRVLVWNEQFF. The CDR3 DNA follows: TGTGCCAGCAGCTACCGCAGGGTGTTGGTCTGGAATGAGCAGTTCTTC.

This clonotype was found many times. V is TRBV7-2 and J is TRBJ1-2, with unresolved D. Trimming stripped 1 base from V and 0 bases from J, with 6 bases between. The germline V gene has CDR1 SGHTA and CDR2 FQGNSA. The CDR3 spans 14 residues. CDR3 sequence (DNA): TGTGCCAGCAGCTTAGAACCCACTAACTATGGCTACACCTTC. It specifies CASSLEPTNYGYTF. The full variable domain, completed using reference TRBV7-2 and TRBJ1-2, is GAGVSQSPSNKVTEKGKDVELRCDPISGHTALYWYRQSLGQGLEFLIYFQGNSAPDKSGLPSDRFSAERTGGSVSTLTIQRTQQEDSAVYLCASSLEPTNYGYTFGSGTRLTVV.

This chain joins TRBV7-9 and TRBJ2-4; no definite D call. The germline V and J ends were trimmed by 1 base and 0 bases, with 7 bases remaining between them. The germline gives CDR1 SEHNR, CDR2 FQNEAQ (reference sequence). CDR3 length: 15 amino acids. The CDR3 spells CASSLELLAKNIQYF. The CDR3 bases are TGTGCCAGCAGCTTAGAGCTTCTAGCCAAAAACATTCAGTACTTC.

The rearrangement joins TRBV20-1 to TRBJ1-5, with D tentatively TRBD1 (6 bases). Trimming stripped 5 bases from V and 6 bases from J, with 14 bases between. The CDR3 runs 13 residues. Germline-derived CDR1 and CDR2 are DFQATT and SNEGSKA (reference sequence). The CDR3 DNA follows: TGCAGTGCTTCCTGGGGAGGGGGTCAGCCCCAGCATTTT. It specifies CSASWGGGQPQHF.

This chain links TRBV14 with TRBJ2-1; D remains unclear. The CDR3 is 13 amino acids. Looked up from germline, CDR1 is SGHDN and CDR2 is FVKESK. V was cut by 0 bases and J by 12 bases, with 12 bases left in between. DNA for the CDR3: TGTGCCAGCAGCCAAGATGGTCTGGGATGGCAGTTCTTC. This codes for CASSQDGLGWQFF.

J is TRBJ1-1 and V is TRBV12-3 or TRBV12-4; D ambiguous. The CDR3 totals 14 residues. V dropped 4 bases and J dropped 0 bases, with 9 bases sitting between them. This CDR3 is CASSSNTMNTEAFF. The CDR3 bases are TGTGCCAGCAGTTCAAACACGATGAACACTGAAGCTTTCTTT.

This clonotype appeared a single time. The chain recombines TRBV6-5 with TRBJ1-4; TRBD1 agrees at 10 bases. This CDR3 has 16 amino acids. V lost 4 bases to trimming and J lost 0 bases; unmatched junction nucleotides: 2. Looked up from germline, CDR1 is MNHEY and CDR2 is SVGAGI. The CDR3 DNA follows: TGTGCCAGCAGTTTCGGACAGGGGGCAACTAATGAAAAACTGTTTTTT. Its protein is CASSFGQGATNEKLFF.

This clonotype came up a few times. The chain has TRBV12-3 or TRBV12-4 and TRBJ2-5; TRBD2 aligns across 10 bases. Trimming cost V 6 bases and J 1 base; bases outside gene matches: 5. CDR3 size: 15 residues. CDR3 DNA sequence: TGTGCCAGCAGATATAGCGGGAGGCCCCAAGAGACCCAGTACTTC. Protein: CASRYSGRPQETQYF.

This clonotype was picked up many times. This CDR3 is CASSLRKGAGNTDTQYF. The CDR3 region has the DNA TGTGCCAGCAGCTTAAGGAAAGGCGCGGGCAACACAGATACGCAGTATTTT. The V call is TRBV7-2, the J call TRBJ2-3; a weak D match, TRBD2 (5 bases). V was pared by 2 bases and J by 2 bases, with 17 bases between. This CDR3 is 17 amino acids long. From germline, CDR1 is SGHTA and CDR2 FQGNSA.

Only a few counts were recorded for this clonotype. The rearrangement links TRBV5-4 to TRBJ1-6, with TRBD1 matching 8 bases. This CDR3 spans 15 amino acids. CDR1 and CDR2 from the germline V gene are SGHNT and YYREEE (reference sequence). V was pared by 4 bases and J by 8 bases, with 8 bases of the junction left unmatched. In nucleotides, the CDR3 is TGTGCCAGCAGCATCCGGACAGGGACCGATTCACCCCTCCACTTT. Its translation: CASSIRTGTDSPLHF.

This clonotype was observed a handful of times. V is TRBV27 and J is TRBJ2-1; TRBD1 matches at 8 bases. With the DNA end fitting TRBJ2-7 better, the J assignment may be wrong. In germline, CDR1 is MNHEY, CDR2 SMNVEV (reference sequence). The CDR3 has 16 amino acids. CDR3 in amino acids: CASSSLRQGAYNEQYF. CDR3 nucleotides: TGTGCCAGCAGTTCCCTGAGGCAGGGGGCCTACAATGAGCAGTACTTC.

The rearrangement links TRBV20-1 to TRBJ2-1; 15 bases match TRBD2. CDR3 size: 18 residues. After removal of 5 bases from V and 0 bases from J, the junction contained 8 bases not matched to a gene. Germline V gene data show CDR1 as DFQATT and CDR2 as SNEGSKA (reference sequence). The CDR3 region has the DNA TGCAGTGCTCACGGCGGACTAGCGGGAGGGAGCTCCTACAATGAGCAGTTCTTC. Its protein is CSAHGGLAGGSSYNEQFF.

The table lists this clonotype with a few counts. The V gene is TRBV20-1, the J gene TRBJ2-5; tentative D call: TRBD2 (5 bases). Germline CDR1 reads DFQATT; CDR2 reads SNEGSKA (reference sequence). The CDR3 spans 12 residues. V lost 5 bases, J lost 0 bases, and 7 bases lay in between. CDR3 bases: TGCAGTGCTTCCGGGAACCAAGAGACCCAGTACTTC. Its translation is CSASGNQETQYF.

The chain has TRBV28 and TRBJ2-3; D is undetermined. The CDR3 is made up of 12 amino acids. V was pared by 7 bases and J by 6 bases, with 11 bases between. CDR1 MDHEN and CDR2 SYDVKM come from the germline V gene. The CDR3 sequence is CASKSTADTQYF. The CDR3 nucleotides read TGTGCCAGCAAAAGCACGGCGGATACGCAGTATTTT.

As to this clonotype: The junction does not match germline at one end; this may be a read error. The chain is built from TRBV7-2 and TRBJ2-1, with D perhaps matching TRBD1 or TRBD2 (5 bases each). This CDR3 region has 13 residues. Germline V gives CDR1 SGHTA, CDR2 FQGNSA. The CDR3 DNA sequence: TGTGCCCGCAGCTTGGGACGAGACAATGAGCAGTTCTTC. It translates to CARSLGRDNEQFF.

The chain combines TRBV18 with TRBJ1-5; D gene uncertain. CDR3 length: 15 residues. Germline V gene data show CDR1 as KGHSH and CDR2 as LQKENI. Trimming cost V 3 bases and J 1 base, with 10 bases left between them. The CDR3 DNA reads TGTGCCAGCTCACCGTCTTCCGGCAGCAATCAGCCCCAGCATTTT. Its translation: CASSPSSGSNQPQHF.

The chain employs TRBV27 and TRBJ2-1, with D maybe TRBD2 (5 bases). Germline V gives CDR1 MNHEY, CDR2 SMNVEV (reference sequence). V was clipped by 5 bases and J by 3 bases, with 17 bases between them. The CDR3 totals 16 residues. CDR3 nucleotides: TGTGCCAGCAGTACAACGGTTGCCGGGAACTACAATGAGCAGTTCTTC. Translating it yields CASSTTVAGNYNEQFF.

Here the CDR3 reads CASRNPYQPQHF. The CDR3 nucleotides read TGTGCCAGCAGGAACCCCTATCAGCCCCAGCATTTT. This chain connects TRBV28 to TRBJ1-5; D ambiguous. CDR1 is MDHEN, CDR2 SYDVKM, per germline. The CDR3 contains 12 residues. Trimming took 6 bases from V and 5 from J, leaving 8 bases between them.

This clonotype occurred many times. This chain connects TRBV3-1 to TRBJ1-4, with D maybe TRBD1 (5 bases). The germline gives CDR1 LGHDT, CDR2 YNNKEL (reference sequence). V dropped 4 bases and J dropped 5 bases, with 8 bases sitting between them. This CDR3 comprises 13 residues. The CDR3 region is CASSRQRNEKLFF. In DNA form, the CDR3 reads TGTGCCAGCAGCCGACAGCGGAATGAAAAACTGTTTTTT.

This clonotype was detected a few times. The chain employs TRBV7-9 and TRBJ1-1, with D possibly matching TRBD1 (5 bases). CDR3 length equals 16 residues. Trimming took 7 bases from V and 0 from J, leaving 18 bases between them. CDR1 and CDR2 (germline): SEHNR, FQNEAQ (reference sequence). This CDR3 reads CASIPGGVLMNTEAFF. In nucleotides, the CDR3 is TGTGCCAGCATCCCGGGGGGGGTCCTCATGAACACTGAAGCTTTCTTT.

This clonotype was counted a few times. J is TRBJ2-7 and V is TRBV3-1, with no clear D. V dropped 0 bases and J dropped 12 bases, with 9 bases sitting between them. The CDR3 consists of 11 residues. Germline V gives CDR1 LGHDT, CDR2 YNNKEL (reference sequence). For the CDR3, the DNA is TGTGCCAGCAGCCAAGATCGGAATTTGTACTTC. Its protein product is CASSQDRNLYF.

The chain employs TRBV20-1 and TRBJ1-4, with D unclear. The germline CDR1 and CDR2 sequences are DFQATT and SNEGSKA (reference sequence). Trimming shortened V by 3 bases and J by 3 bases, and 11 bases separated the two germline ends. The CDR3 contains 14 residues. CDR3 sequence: CSARTGNANEKLFF. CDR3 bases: TGCAGTGCTAGGACGGGGAATGCTAATGAAAAACTGTTTTTT.

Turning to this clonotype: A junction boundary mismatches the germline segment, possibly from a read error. CDR3 in DNA: TGTTCCAGCAGTTTGGACAGGGTGTCCTACAATGAGCAGTTCTTC. Amino acids: CSSSLDRVSYNEQFF. The genes are TRBV27 and TRBJ2-1; TRBD1 aligns across 8 bases. The CDR3 is 15 amino acids. Looked up from germline, CDR1 is MNHEY and CDR2 is SMNVEV (reference sequence).

Here the CDR3 reads CASSQDVDTRFYEQYF. In nucleotides, the CDR3 is TGTGCCAGCAGCCAAGATGTAGACACTCGATTCTACGAGCAGTACTTC. The rearrangement joins TRBV4-2 to TRBJ2-7; D remains ambiguous. Trimming took 0 bases from V and 3 from J, leaving 15 bases between them. CDR1 and CDR2 from the germline V gene are LGHNA and YNFKEQ. The CDR3 loop spans 16 amino acids.

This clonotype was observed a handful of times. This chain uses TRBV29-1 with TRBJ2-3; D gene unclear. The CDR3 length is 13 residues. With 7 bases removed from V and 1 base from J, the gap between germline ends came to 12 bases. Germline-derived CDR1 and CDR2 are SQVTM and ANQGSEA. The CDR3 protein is CSAPDPRTDTQYF. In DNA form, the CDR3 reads TGCAGCGCCCCTGATCCCCGCACAGATACGCAGTATTTT.

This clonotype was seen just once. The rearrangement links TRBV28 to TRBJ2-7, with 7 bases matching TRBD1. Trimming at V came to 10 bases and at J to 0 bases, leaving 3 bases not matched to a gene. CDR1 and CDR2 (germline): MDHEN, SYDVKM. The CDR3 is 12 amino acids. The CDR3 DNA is TGTGCCATAAGGACAGGCTCCTACGAGCAGTACTTC. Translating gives CAIRTGSYEQYF. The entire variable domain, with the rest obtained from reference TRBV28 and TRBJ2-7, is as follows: DVKVTQSSRYLVKRTGEKVFLECVQDMDHENMFWYRQDPGLGLRLIYFSYDVKMKEKGDIPEGYSVSREKKERFSLILESASTNQTSMYLCAIRTGSYEQYFGPGTRLTVT.